Listed below are T cell receptor beta chains from one sample, sequenced in a study of T-cell memory formation after mild COVID-19. Via MiXCR, TCRdb re-called the 5' RACE reads, giving one row per CDR3 protein. Among 450,000 to 650,000 distinct CDR3 sequences listed, about a fifth were seen once. The sample comprised PBMCs or a T cell subset sorted from them (not recorded which). These receptors were collected from an adult woman who had mild COVID-19 (a few samples of this study predate the infection). Cell type and time point are not known. Each CDR3 is given with its conserved first and last residue. The order of the fields is clone size, CDR3 length, V gene, D gene, J gene, CDR3 DNA, CDR3 protein. D genes are given only for firm matches. Clone size is given for some rows only: seen once, a few or many times, or a class if the clone is expanded.

size: .; length: 12; V: TRBV6-6; D: .; J: TRBJ2-2; DNA: TGTGCCAGCAGTACCAATCCCGGGGAGCTGTTTTTT; CDR3: CASSTNPGELFF
size: .; length: 15; V: TRBV7-2; D: TRBD1; J: TRBJ1-1; DNA: TGTGCCAGCAGCTACGGTGGGACAGCGAACACTGAAGCTTTCTTT; CDR3: CASSYGGTANTEAFF
size: few; length: 17; V: TRBV25-1; D: TRBD1; J: TRBJ1-2; DNA: TGTGCCAGCAGTGAAGGCCCCGCGACAGGGCCCGTCTATGGCTACACCTTC; CDR3: CASSEGPATGPVYGYTF
size: .; length: 13; V: TRBV6-2/TRBV6-3; D: .; J: TRBJ1-5; DNA: TGTGCCAGCAAGAGAGATAGCAATCAGCCCCAGCATTTT; CDR3: CASKRDSNQPQHF
size: few; length: 16; V: TRBV7-3; D: TRBD1; J: TRBJ2-3; DNA: TGTGCCAGCAGCCTCGGGACAGGGCGGGTGCCAGGTACGCAGTATTTT; CDR3: CASSLGTGRVPGTQYF
size: few; length: 14; V: TRBV11-2; D: .; J: TRBJ2-2; DNA: TGTGCCAGCAGCTACAAAAAGTCCACCGGGGAGCTGTTTTTT; CDR3: CASSYKKSTGELFF
size: .; length: 14; V: TRBV7-9; D: .; J: TRBJ2-2; DNA: TGTGCCAGTCTGCAGGTCCCTAACACCGGGGAGCTGTTTTTT; CDR3: CASLQVPNTGELFF
size: few; length: 15; V: TRBV11-2; D: TRBD1; J: TRBJ1-1; DNA: TGTGCCAGCAGCGGATCCGGGACAGCGAACACTGAAGCTTTCTTT; CDR3: CASSGSGTANTEAFF
size: few; length: 16; V: TRBV25-1; D: .; J: TRBJ2-3; DNA: TGTGCCAGCAGCAAAGCACGTGGGGGCGGCTCGGATACGCAGTATTTT; CDR3: CASSKARGGGSDTQYF
size: .; length: 15; V: TRBV9; D: .; J: TRBJ2-7; DNA: TGTGCCAGCAGCGTAGGGGTAGGCGAATCCTACGAGCAGTACTTC; CDR3: CASSVGVGESYEQYF
size: few; length: 13; V: TRBV5-1; D: TRBD1; J: TRBJ2-7; DNA: TGCGCCAGCCGGAGAGGGGGCACCTACGAGCAGTACTTC; CDR3: CASRRGGTYEQYF
size: many; length: 13; V: TRBV5-6; D: TRBD1; J: TRBJ2-7; DNA: TGTGCCAGCAGCTCGAACAGGGGCCACGAGCAGTACTTC; CDR3: CASSSNRGHEQYF
size: few; length: 14; V: TRBV19; D: .; J: TRBJ2-1; DNA: TGTGCCAGTAGGAAGAGCGGATCCTACAATGAGCAGTTCTTC; CDR3: CASRKSGSYNEQFF
size: few; length: 12; V: TRBV6-1; D: .; J: TRBJ2-5; DNA: TGTGCCAGCAGTGCCTGGCCGGAGACCCAGTACTTC; CDR3: CASSAWPETQYF
size: .; length: 13; V: TRBV5-1; D: .; J: TRBJ1-5; DNA: TGCGCCAGCCGGACAGATAGCAATCAGCCCCAGCATTTT; CDR3: CASRTDSNQPQHF
size: .; length: 14; V: TRBV21-1; D: .; J: TRBJ2-3; DNA: TGTGCCACCGCGGTTGGAGCCAGCACAGATACGCAGTATTTT; CDR3: CATAVGASTDTQYF
size: .; length: 17; V: TRBV13; D: TRBD1; J: TRBJ1-6; DNA: TGTGCCAGCAGCCAGAGGGCGCCGGGACAGCCGAATTCACCCCTCCACTTT; CDR3: CASSQRAPGQPNSPLHF
size: .; length: 16; V: TRBV6-1; D: TRBD2; J: TRBJ2-1; DNA: TGTGCCAGCAGGAAGCCGGGACTAGCGGGGAGCAATGAGCAGTTCTTC; CDR3: CASRKPGLAGSNEQFF
size: few; length: 13; V: TRBV5-1; D: .; J: TRBJ1-2; DNA: TGCGCCAGCAGCTTGGTGGGGATGAGTGGCTACACCTTC; CDR3: CASSLVGMSGYTF
size: few; length: 15; V: TRBV24-1; D: .; J: TRBJ2-1; DNA: TGTGCCACCAGCACTACCGAGAGGAGATACAATGAGCAGTTCTTC; CDR3: CATSTTERRYNEQFF
size: few; length: 16; V: TRBV4-2; D: TRBD1; J: TRBJ1-2; DNA: TGTGCCAGCAGCCTACGACCGGGACAGGGAAACTATGGCTACACCTTC; CDR3: CASSLRPGQGNYGYTF
size: .; length: 16; V: TRBV15; D: .; J: TRBJ2-7; DNA: TGTGCCACCAGCCAAGGCCGGGGGGCAGTGATCTACGAGCAGTACTTC; CDR3: CATSQGRGAVIYEQYF
size: .; length: 17; V: TRBV5-1; D: .; J: TRBJ2-6; DNA: TGCGCCAGCAGCTTGGCTCCGGGGAAATCTGGGGCCAACGTCCTGACTTTC; CDR3: CASSLAPGKSGANVLTF
size: few; length: 14; V: TRBV24-1; D: TRBD2; J: TRBJ2-2; DNA: TGTGCCTCCAGCGGGAGAATGAACACCGGGGAGCTGTTTTTT; CDR3: CASSGRMNTGELFF
size: .; length: 15; V: TRBV12-3/TRBV12-4; D: .; J: TRBJ1-6; DNA: TGTGCCAGCAGTTTGAAGGGGCGAGCTTATTCACCCCTCCACTTT; CDR3: CASSLKGRAYSPLHF
size: .; length: 17; V: TRBV6-6; D: .; J: TRBJ1-1; DNA: TGTGCCAGCAGCCTAGTCAGGGGCGGGGGAGGTGACACTGAAGCTTTCTTT; CDR3: CASSLVRGGGGDTEAFF
size: .; length: 16; V: TRBV7-3; D: TRBD1; J: TRBJ1-1; DNA: TGTGCCAGCAGCTTAGGCACAGGGGTGGGGAACACTGAAGCTTTCTTT; CDR3: CASSLGTGVGNTEAFF
size: few; length: 19; V: TRBV6-6; D: TRBD2; J: TRBJ2-1; DNA: TGTGCCAGCAGTTATTATAGGACTAGCGGGAAAAGCTCCTACAATGAGCAGTTCTTC; CDR3: CASSYYRTSGKSSYNEQFF
size: few; length: 13; V: TRBV18; D: .; J: TRBJ1-1; DNA: TGTGCCAGCTCAGCCGATTTGAACACTGAAGCTTTCTTT; CDR3: CASSADLNTEAFF
size: .; length: 15; V: TRBV6-2/TRBV6-3; D: .; J: TRBJ1-2; DNA: TGTGCCAGCAGAAACCCCTTGACGGCTTACAATGGCTACACCTTC; CDR3: CASRNPLTAYNGYTF
size: few; length: 13; V: TRBV3-1; D: .; J: TRBJ2-3; DNA: TGTGCCAGCAGCCAAGCCCTCACAGATACGCAGTATTTT; CDR3: CASSQALTDTQYF
size: .; length: 16; V: TRBV7-8; D: TRBD1; J: TRBJ1-4; DNA: TGTGCCAGCAGCCCTCCCCGGGGGACAGGTCAAGAAAAACTGTTTTTT; CDR3: CASSPPRGTGQEKLFF
size: .; length: 19; V: TRBV28; D: TRBD1; J: TRBJ2-1; DNA: TGTGCCAGCAGCAGCGCCCCGGGACAGGGGCGGGTTAGCTACAATGAGCAGTTCTTC; CDR3: CASSSAPGQGRVSYNEQFF
size: once; length: 14; V: TRBV27; D: .; J: TRBJ1-5; DNA: TGTGCCAGCAGCCGGGGCGGCACCAATCAGCCCCAGCATTTT; CDR3: CASSRGGTNQPQHF
size: .; length: 18; V: TRBV29-1; D: TRBD2; J: TRBJ2-1; DNA: TGCAGCGTTGAAGAGCCCCTGGGGCGGGAGCGATGGGACAATGAGCAGTTCTTC; CDR3: CSVEEPLGRERWDNEQFF
size: many; length: 13; V: TRBV15; D: .; J: TRBJ2-3; DNA: TGTGCCACCAGCCATCGGGGCACAGATACGCAGTATTTT; CDR3: CATSHRGTDTQYF
size: few; length: 13; V: TRBV6-5; D: TRBD1; J: TRBJ1-1; DNA: TGTGCCAGCAGAGCAACAGGGGGCACTGAAGCTTTCTTT; CDR3: CASRATGGTEAFF
size: .; length: 15; V: TRBV7-2; D: .; J: TRBJ2-4; DNA: TGTGCCAGCAGCCTTGCCCGGACGGAAGGGAACATTCAGTACTTC; CDR3: CASSLARTEGNIQYF
size: many; length: 16; V: TRBV20-1; D: TRBD2; J: TRBJ2-1; DNA: TGCAGTGCTGGGGCATCGGGTAGCGGGGGCTACAATGAGCAGTTCTTC; CDR3: CSAGASGSGGYNEQFF
size: few; length: 11; V: TRBV20-1; D: .; J: TRBJ2-1; DNA: TGCAGTGCTAGAGATCACAGGGAGCAGTTCTTC; CDR3: CSARDHREQFF
size: .; length: 14; V: TRBV5-1; D: .; J: TRBJ1-1; DNA: TGCGCCAGCAGCTTGGTAAAGGGCTACACTGAAGCTTTCTTT; CDR3: CASSLVKGYTEAFF
size: .; length: 14; V: TRBV29-1; D: .; J: TRBJ2-1; DNA: TGCAGCGTTGTTCGGGGGGCCTCGGGGAATGAGCAGTTCTTC; CDR3: CSVVRGASGNEQFF
size: few; length: 14; V: TRBV6-6; D: .; J: TRBJ1-2; DNA: TGTGCCAGCAGTCCCCGGGCCCTCCCCTCAGGCTACACCTTC; CDR3: CASSPRALPSGYTF
size: many; length: 13; V: TRBV5-6; D: .; J: TRBJ2-7; DNA: TGTGCCAGCAGCTTGGTCCAGGACTACGAGCAGTACTTC; CDR3: CASSLVQDYEQYF
size: .; length: 16; V: TRBV7-2; D: TRBD2; J: TRBJ2-1; DNA: TGTGCCAGCAGCTTAGGACTAGCGATAGATTACAATGAGCAGTTCTTC; CDR3: CASSLGLAIDYNEQFF